These 26 T cell receptor beta chains share one sample of origin, sequenced in a study of cytomegalovirus exposure and HLA in healthy donors. The PCR had 60 Vbeta and 13 Jbeta primers. TCRdb's copy holds only in-frame clones and misses some; the assay was immunoSEQ multiplex PCR. The sample lists approximately 210,000 clones, 75% to 90% occurring once. Sequences were obtained from PBMCs. The source is a young man in good health and CMV-seronegative.

This chain joins TRBV19 and TRBJ1-2, with D possibly being TRBD1 (5 bases). V was pared by 0 bases and J by 14 bases, with 16 bases between. Germline CDR1 LNHDA, CDR2 SQIVND (reference sequence). The CDR3 runs to 13 residues. The CDR3: CASSIERTSRQTF. The CDR3 DNA is TGTGCCAGTAGTATAGAACGGACATCCCGACAAACCTTC.

This chain links TRBV7-2 with TRBJ2-5, with 9 bases fitting TRBD2. The V segment lost 5 bases and the J segment 7 bases; nucleotides outside the gene matches: 5. The germline V gene has CDR1 SGHTA and CDR2 FQGNSA. The CDR3 has 13 residues. The CDR3 region is CASSERGAGTQYF. In nucleotides, the CDR3 is TGTGCCAGCAGCGAGCGGGGGGCGGGGACCCAGTACTTC.

This clone was counted a few times. The chain combines TRBV5-1 with TRBJ1-4; 10 nucleotides align to TRBD1. The CDR3 covers 14 residues. Germline-derived CDR1 and CDR2 are SGHRS and YFSETQ. The J segment lost 6 bases and the V segment lost 4 bases, leaving 3 bases of the junction unmatched. CDR3 nucleotide sequence: TGCGCCAGCAGCGCCGGGACAGGGGATGAAAAACTGTTTTTT. It yields the protein CASSAGTGDEKLFF.

V gene TRBV28 combines with J gene TRBJ2-7; TRBD1 aligns across 8 bases. J was trimmed by 4 bases and V by 7 bases; bases with no gene match: 9. The CDR3 runs 14 residues. Germline V gives CDR1 MDHEN, CDR2 SYDVKM. The CDR3 loop reads CASKVRQGRYEQYF. The DNA of the CDR3 is TGTGCCAGCAAAGTCCGACAGGGGCGTTACGAGCAGTACTTC.

This clone occurred once. This chain uses TRBV6-1 with TRBJ2-5; tentatively, D is TRBD2 (6 bases). The J call is uncertain, as TRBJ2-7 better fits the DNA end. The CDR3 sequence is 14 residues long. Germline assignment: CDR1 MNHNS and CDR2 SASEGT. The CDR3: CASTPVAALYEQYF. In nucleotides, the CDR3 is TGTGCCAGCACCCCGGTAGCGGCCCTCTACGAGCAGTACTTC.

This chain uses TRBV9 with TRBJ2-3, with D possibly matching TRBD1 (6 bases). V shed 3 bases and J shed 7 bases, with 21 bases lying between them. The CDR3 totals 16 residues. Germline values: CDR1 SGDLS, CDR2 YYNGEE. The CDR3 sequence is CASSGNRAAGKNTQYF. CDR3 coding DNA: TGTGCCAGCAGCGGTAACAGGGCCGCGGGCAAGAATACGCAGTATTTT.

This rearrangement joins TRBV19 to TRBJ2-6; TRBD1 matches 10 bases. The junction had 6 bases not matched to a gene; V was cut back by 4 bases and J by 0 bases. The germline CDR1 and CDR2 sequences are LNHDA and SQIVND (reference sequence). The CDR3 length is 18 residues. The CDR3 region has the DNA TGTGCCAGTAGTAGATGGGACAGGGGTGGCTCTGGGGCCAACGTCCTGACTTTC. Encoded protein: CASSRWDRGGSGANVLTF.

J is TRBJ2-1 and V is TRBV4-1; possibly TRBD1 for D (5 bases). V dropped 4 bases and J dropped 4 bases, with 8 bases sitting between them. CDR1 MGHRA and CDR2 YSYEKL come from the germline V gene. The CDR3 consists of 13 residues. The DNA of the CDR3 is TGCGCCAGCAGCCTAGCAGGGTACAATGAGCAGTTCTTC. It is translated as CASSLAGYNEQFF.

The chain combines TRBV6-5 with TRBJ2-1; a weak D match, TRBD1 (5 bases). Germline loops: CDR1 MNHEY, CDR2 SVGAGI. This CDR3 is built from 15 residues. The V gene lost 0 bases and the J gene lost 9 bases, with 15 bases spanning the gap. CDR3 nucleotides: TGTGCCAGCAGTTACTCGGGAAGGGGAATTGGTGAGCAGTTCTTC. Its translation: CASSYSGRGIGEQFF.

The V and J genes are TRBV5-1 and TRBJ2-1; 16 bases align to TRBD2. Losses at the gene ends were 4 bases for V and 7 bases for J; bases not matched to a gene: 11. The CDR3 runs 18 residues. The germline V gene encodes CDR1 SGHRS and CDR2 YFSETQ. CDR3 residues: CASSPTGTSGGAGNEQFF. For the CDR3, the DNA is TGCGCCAGCAGCCCGACCGGGACTAGCGGGGGGGCCGGGAATGAGCAGTTCTTC.

The chain couples TRBV2 to TRBJ1-2, with a weak D call TRBD1 (5 bases). CDR1 is SNHLY, CDR2 FYNNEI, per germline. CDR3 length: 15 amino acids. V was cut by 1 base and J by 4 bases, with 13 bases left in between. CDR3 sequence: CASSEDGARSYGYTF. CDR3 nucleotides: TGTGCCAGCAGTGAAGATGGGGCGAGGAGCTATGGCTACACCTTC.

The gene calls are TRBV28 and TRBJ2-1; D gene ambiguous. CDR1 is MDHEN and CDR2 is SYDVKM in the germline V gene. V lost 1 base to trimming and J lost 4 bases, with 5 bases between them. This CDR3 contains 13 residues. The DNA for the CDR3 is TGTGCCAGCAGTTTATTTGAGTACAATGAGCAGTTCTTC. Its translation is CASSLFEYNEQFF.

The gene calls are TRBV5-1 and TRBJ2-1; maybe TRBD2 (5 bases). Trimming took off 6 bases at V and 0 bases at J, with 10 bases between the two ends. This CDR3 has 14 amino acids. Per germline, CDR1 SGHRS and CDR2 YFSETQ. This CDR3 reads CASNSGSSYNEQFF. The CDR3 coding sequence is TGCGCCAGCAATTCGGGGTCCTCCTACAATGAGCAGTTCTTC.

The rearrangement uses TRBV10-3 and TRBJ2-1, with 10 positions matching TRBD1. The junction had 2 bases not matched to a gene; V was cut back by 3 bases and J by 6 bases. The CDR3 is 14 residues long. CDR1 and CDR2 (germline): ENHRY, SYGVKD. The CDR3, as DNA: TGTGCCATCAGTGACGGGACAGGGGTCAATGAGCAGTTCTTC. This sequence encodes CAISDGTGVNEQFF.

J is TRBJ1-5 and V is TRBV7-2; D remains unclear. Deletions cut 5 bases from V and 0 bases from J, with 11 bases between. Germline V gene sequence: CDR1 SGHTA, CDR2 FQGNSA. The CDR3 is 15 residues long. The CDR3 DNA is TGTGCCAGCAGCCCGATCCCCGGTAGCAATCAGCCCCAGCATTTT. It translates to CASSPIPGSNQPQHF.

As regards this clone: At one boundary the junction diverges from the germline segment, which might be a read error. The chain links TRBV30 to TRBJ2-6; TRBD1 might be the D (5 bases). CDR1 GTSNPN and CDR2 SVGIG come from the germline V gene (reference sequence). This CDR3 contains 15 residues. The CDR3 coding sequence is TGTGCCTGGAGTGCGACGGTGTCTGGGGCCAACGGCCTGACTTTC. It yields the protein CAWSATVSGANGLTF.

This sequence joins TRBV18 and TRBJ2-7, with 8 bases matching TRBD1. The V gene end was trimmed by 6 bases and the J gene end by 2 bases; junction bases not matched to a gene: 15. The CDR3 has 17 residues. Germline assignment: CDR1 KGHSH and CDR2 LQKENI. The CDR3 DNA reads as TGTGCCAGCTCGCAACGGAGTACCGGGACAGGTCCCTACGAGCAGTACTTC. Its translation: CASSQRSTGTGPYEQYF.

This chain connects TRBV19 to TRBJ2-7; 14 bases match TRBD2. CDR3 length: 16 residues. CDR1 and CDR2 (germline): LNHDA, SQIVND (reference sequence). Unmatched junction bases numbered 7, after V lost 7 bases and J lost 2 bases. The CDR3 here is CASTSGTSGSPYEQYF. CDR3 nucleotides: TGTGCCAGTACATCCGGGACTAGCGGGAGCCCCTACGAGCAGTACTTC.

For the CDR3, the DNA is TGTGCCAGCAGTGCAGGGACAGGGGGGGAACAGCCCCAGCATTTT. Translated: CASSAGTGGEQPQHF. This chain connects TRBV6-5 to TRBJ1-5; 11 positions match TRBD1. V lost 5 bases and J lost 7; bases outside the gene matches: 7. This CDR3 is built from 15 residues. Germline V gives CDR1 MNHEY, CDR2 SVGAGI.

This clone is a singleton in its sample. The chain links TRBV30 to TRBJ2-7; possible D gene TRBD2, 5 bases. V gave up 7 bases and J gave up 2 bases, with 6 bases separating them. Germline lookup yields CDR1 GTSNPN and CDR2 SVGIG (reference sequence). This CDR3 is 10 amino acids long. The CDR3 DNA reads as TGTGCCTACGGGACCTACGAGCAGTACTTC. Amino acid sequence: CAYGTYEQYF.

The V call is TRBV2, the J call TRBJ2-1; TRBD1 is a possible D gene (5 bases). The CDR3 contains 14 residues. The germline V gene encodes CDR1 SNHLY and CDR2 FYNNEI. Trimming took 7 bases from V and 3 from J, leaving 13 bases between them. The CDR3 is CASIGQGFYNEQFF. In DNA form, the CDR3 reads TGTGCCAGCATAGGTCAGGGTTTCTACAATGAGCAGTTCTTC. The complete variable domain, with remaining parts taken from reference TRBV2 and TRBJ2-1, reads EPEVTQTPSHQVTQMGQEVILRCVPISNHLYFYWYRQILGQKVEFLVSFYNNEISEKSEIFDDQFSVERPDGSNFTLKIRSTKLEDSAMYFCASIGQGFYNEQFFGPGTRLTVL.

The DNA for the CDR3 is TGTGCCAGTAGTTTGGGACAGGTTTTTAGGTACGAGCAGTACTTC. This codes for CASSLGQVFRYEQYF. The chain is built from TRBV19 and TRBJ2-7, with 8 bases lining up with TRBD1. J gave up 4 bases and V 5 bases, and 10 bases lay outside the gene matches. Germline CDR1 reads LNHDA; CDR2 reads SQIVND (reference sequence). The length of the CDR3 is 15 residues.

This clone was seen more than once but under ten times. This chain joins TRBV13 and TRBJ2-7; 10 bases align to TRBD1. The CDR3 is made up of 14 amino acids. Germline CDR1 is PRHDT and CDR2 is FYEKMQ (reference sequence). Unmatched junction bases numbered 2, after V lost 4 bases and J lost 2 bases. CDR3 loop: CASSSGQGAYEQYF. In nucleotides, the CDR3 is TGTGCCAGCAGCTCCGGACAGGGGGCCTACGAGCAGTACTTC.

This rearrangement joins TRBV4-1 to TRBJ2-3, with TRBD1 as a possible D gene (7 bases). V lost 3 bases and J 0 bases, leaving 22 bases between the germline ends. CDR3 length: 19 residues. Looked up from germline, CDR1 is MGHRA and CDR2 is YSYEKL. The DNA of the CDR3 is TGCGCCAGCAGCCATGGAACAGGGTCGGAGGGACAGAGCACAGATACGCAGTATTTT. Its translation: CASSHGTGSEGQSTDTQYF.

The chain uses TRBV4-1 and TRBJ2-1; 9 bases match TRBD2. The CDR3 has 15 amino acids. Trimming at V came to 1 base and at J to 8 bases, leaving 6 bases not matched to a gene. CDR1 and CDR2 from the germline V gene are MGHRA and YSYEKL. CDR3 loop: CASSQGRLADHEQFF. The CDR3 DNA follows: TGCGCCAGCAGCCAAGGCAGACTAGCGGACCATGAGCAGTTCTTC.

This chain connects TRBV10-1 to TRBJ2-1, with D perhaps TRBD1 (7 bases). There are 17 residues in the CDR3. V dropped 0 bases and J dropped 8 bases, with 20 bases sitting between them. Germline V gene lookup returns CDR1 WNHNN and CDR2 SYGVQD (reference sequence). The CDR3: CASSESTGQGGRDEQFF. CDR3 bases: TGCGCCAGCAGTGAGTCGACTGGTCAGGGGGGTAGGGATGAGCAGTTCTTC.